The clone carrying this TCR beta chain occurred many times. The ends were cut back, 5 bases at V and 0 bases at J, with 17 bases in the middle. The CDR3 covers 15 residues. Germline-derived CDR1 and CDR2 are DFQATT and SNEGSKA (reference sequence). The entry originates in a study of CD8 T cells in ankylosing spondylitis. TCRdb analysed the 5' RACE reads with MiXCR anew, one entry per CDR3 protein. Among approximately 250,000 distinct CDR3 sequences listed, approximately 8.4% were seen once. The sample consisted of blood, either unsorted or a sorted T cell fraction (not recorded which). This sequence was found in a female donor with ankylosing spondylitis or in good health (not recorded which). V is TRBV20-1 and J is TRBJ2-7; D gene uncertain. The CDR3 here is CSAALPGQSSYEQYF. The CDR3 DNA sequence: TGCAGTGCTGCTCTCCCGGGCCAAAGCTCCTACGAGCAGTACTTC.